This T cell receptor beta chain was sequenced during a study of response to subunit inactivated influenza vaccine. V was shortened by 0 bases and J by 3 bases, with 13 bases between the two germline ends. Per the germline V gene, CDR1 is LGHNA and CDR2 is YSLEER. This CDR3 is 16 amino acids long. TCRdb re-derived calls from the RT-PCR reads in MiXCR, one entry per CDR3 protein. Seen here are roughly 620,000 distinct CDR3 sequences, approximately 10% observed once, and the top ten hold approximately 11%. Separately, the same data were catalogued under a study of T cells expressing NK-cell markers. From that paper: What made the TCR beta cDNA was 5'RACE template switching with UMIs. The study found dominant NKG2C+ clonotypes at roughly 1.0-7.0% of CD8+ T cells in roughly six donors.

V is TRBV4-3 and J is TRBJ2-3; D call uncertain. The clonotype was recovered from a man aged 45-65 years who received an inactivated influenza vaccine. This material consisted of PBMCs from blood, taken on the day of vaccination. This CDR3 is CASSQDSFARTDTQYF. DNA of the CDR3: TGCGCCAGCAGCCAAGATTCTTTTGCTAGAACAGATACGCAGTATTTT.